This T cell receptor beta chain derives from a study of blood T cell repertoires in COVID-19. Study information: Samples taken during acute and convalescent COVID-19 were collected in the United States, Italy and Spain. Nucleic acid was either cDNA or gDNA, and it came from T cells, B-cell-depleted T cells, or PBMCs.

Methods used by the authors: For nucleated cells, counts were estimated from reference gene primer amplification. Assay: immunoSEQ multiplex PCR; the TCRdb copy retains only in-frame clones and omits some. V and J calls and clone size are copied from that table; D and trimming were computed from the DNA. Here the sample spans more than 100,000 clones, approximately 87% being singletons. This clonotype originated in a man between 65 and 80 years old with active COVID-19. Sequenced: peripheral blood.

The CDR3 nucleotides are TGTGCCACCGCAGGGACAGGGGATACCGGGGAGCTGTTTTTT. It codes for CATAGTGDTGELFF. The chain uses TRBV24-1 and TRBJ2-2; the match to TRBD1 covers 10 bases. CDR1 KGHDR and CDR2 SFDVKD come from the germline V gene. The V and J ends lost 9 bases and 5 bases, in that order; junction bases with no gene match: 5. The CDR3 has 14 residues.